These 32 T cell receptor beta chains were all obtained from the same sample, sequenced in a study of shared clonotypes between healthy human individuals. Assay used: immunoSEQ multiplex PCR; TCRdb lists only in-frame clones, some missing. This sample carries some 1,100,000 clones, around 78% of them seen once, and the ten largest clones take more than 0.45%. The sequenced sample was memory CD4+ T cells from PBMCs. The subset here: CD45RA-negative fraction. The receptors come from a man aged 18 to 35 in good health. Some clones in this sample may be carry-over from other donors' samples.

In the case of this clone: The same CDR3 arises from other DNA sequences in this sample as well. The chain uses TRBV5-6 and TRBJ2-1; tentative D call: TRBD2 (7 bases). Trimming removed 2 bases at V and 4 bases at J, with 13 bases between. CDR1 and CDR2 (germline): SGHDT, YYEEEE. This CDR3 has 15 amino acids. The CDR3 here is CASSFRGGGYNEQFF. The CDR3 DNA sequence: TGTGCCAGCAGCTTTAGGGGAGGGGGTTACAATGAGCAGTTCTTC.

The chain recombines TRBV5-6 with TRBJ2-7; TRBD2 aligns across 12 bases. The trim removed 0 bases at V and 5 bases at J, leaving 0 bases unmatched. Per the germline V gene, CDR1 is SGHDT and CDR2 is YYEEEE. CDR3 size: 14 residues. CDR3: CASSLGLAGDEQYF. Here the CDR3 DNA reads TGTGCCAGCAGCTTGGGACTAGCGGGGGACGAGCAGTACTTC.

J is TRBJ2-5 and V is TRBV5-4; 10 bases line up with TRBD2. The CDR3 spans 14 residues. CDR1 is SGHNT and CDR2 is YYREEE in the germline V gene (reference sequence). With 2 bases clipped from V and 5 bases from J, the junction kept 3 bases outside the gene matches. The CDR3 coding sequence is TGTGCCAGCAGCTTTGGTAGCGGGAGGGAGACCCAGTACTTC. Amino acids: CASSFGSGRETQYF.

This clone was detected once. The genes are TRBV28 and TRBJ1-5; D is uncertain. The germline gives CDR1 MDHEN, CDR2 SYDVKM. The CDR3 loop spans 12 amino acids. V lost 7 bases and J lost 7, with 11 bases in between. The CDR3 DNA follows: TGTGCCAGCACCAACCTTCTACAGCCCCAGCATTTT. It specifies CASTNLLQPQHF.

The rearrangement links TRBV18 to TRBJ1-1; TRBD1 might be the D (5 bases). From germline, CDR1 is KGHSH and CDR2 LQKENI. Deletions cut 0 bases from V and 5 bases from J, with 13 bases between. The length of the CDR3 is 15 residues. The CDR3 protein is CASSPPSGGRTEAFF. The CDR3 coding sequence is TGTGCCAGCTCACCACCATCCGGGGGAAGGACTGAAGCTTTCTTT.

The V and J genes are TRBV27 and TRBJ1-2; a weak D match, TRBD1 (5 bases). Trimming stripped 3 bases from V and 5 bases from J, with 13 bases between. This CDR3 comprises 14 residues. CDR1 is MNHEY, CDR2 SMNVEV, per germline (reference sequence). For the CDR3, the DNA is TGTGCCAGCAGTTTGTCGTGGGGGGGGTATGGCTACACCTTC. Its protein product is CASSLSWGGYGYTF.

The chain joins TRBV5-1 to TRBJ1-2; a weak D match, TRBD1 (6 bases). Trimming cost V 4 bases and J 3 bases, with 10 bases left between them. Germline V gene lookup returns CDR1 SGHRS and CDR2 YFSETQ. There are 13 residues in the CDR3. The CDR3 reads CASSRTEDYGYTF. CDR3 DNA: TGCGCCAGCAGCAGGACAGAGGACTATGGCTACACCTTC.

The chain uses TRBV27 and TRBJ2-7; 13 nucleotides align to TRBD2. Germline assignment: CDR1 MNHEY and CDR2 SMNVEV (reference sequence). After removal of 6 bases from V and 6 bases from J, the junction contained 5 bases not matched to a gene. The CDR3 covers 14 residues. DNA of the CDR3: TGTGCCAGCAGCCGGACTAGCGGGAGTGCCGAGCAGTACTTC. It translates to CASSRTSGSAEQYF.

J is TRBJ1-2 and V is TRBV5-4; TRBD1 matches at 10 bases. CDR1 and CDR2 from the germline V gene are SGHNT and YYREEE (reference sequence). The CDR3 spans 14 residues. V lost 9 bases and J lost 4; bases outside the gene matches: 9. The CDR3 nucleotides read TGTGCCACCCAGACAGGGGGCGCGGGCTATGGCTACACCTTC. Its translation is CATQTGGAGYGYTF.

The rearrangement joins TRBV7-9 to TRBJ2-7; no firm D call. The CDR3 contains 12 residues. Germline V CDR1 and CDR2: SEHNR, FQNEAQ (reference sequence). Deletions cut 4 bases from V and 7 bases from J, with 11 bases between. The CDR3 sequence: CASSSTGGEQYF. In DNA, the CDR3 is TGTGCCAGCAGCTCGACGGGCGGAGAGCAGTACTTC.

The gene calls are TRBV29-1 and TRBJ1-2; 8 nucleotides line up with TRBD1. V gave up 7 bases and J gave up 7 bases; unmatched junction bases: 11. CDR1 and CDR2 (germline): SQVTM, ANQGSEA. The CDR3 runs to 13 residues. CDR3 residues: CSACIQGGFGYTF. The CDR3, as DNA: TGCAGCGCCTGTATACAGGGGGGTTTTGGCTACACCTTC.

The chain employs TRBV4-3 and TRBJ2-7; 11 positions agree with TRBD2. Germline loops: CDR1 LGHNA, CDR2 YSLEER. J lost 3 bases, V lost 0 bases, and 4 bases had no gene match. This CDR3 contains 16 residues. The CDR3 here is CASSQEILAGGYEQYF. DNA of the CDR3: TGCGCCAGCAGCCAAGAAATCCTAGCGGGGGGCTACGAGCAGTACTTC.

This clone appeared a few times. Within the sample, other DNA sequences also encode this same CDR3. CDR3 in amino acids: CASSTQGNTEAFF. CDR3 coding DNA: TGTGCCAGCAGTACACAGGGTAACACTGAAGCTTTCTTT. V is TRBV2 and J is TRBJ1-1; D may be TRBD1 (6 bases). This CDR3 contains 13 residues. Trimming removed 5 bases at V and 2 bases at J, with 9 bases between. The V gene's germline CDR1 is SNHLY and CDR2 FYNNEI.

The chain carries TRBV10-3 and TRBJ1-5; D is ambiguous. Per the germline V gene, CDR1 is ENHRY and CDR2 is SYGVKD. This CDR3 spans 17 amino acids. The V end lost 0 bases, the J end lost 6 bases, and 18 bases lay between the germline ends. The CDR3 here is CAISESLGFQGSQPQHF. In nucleotides, the CDR3 is TGTGCCATCAGTGAGTCACTAGGCTTTCAAGGAAGTCAGCCCCAGCATTTT.

In regard to this clone: This same CDR3 is encoded by further DNA sequences in the sample. This chain uses TRBV7-9 with TRBJ2-5; 7 bases align to TRBD2. Germline CDR1 is SEHNR and CDR2 is FQNEAQ (reference sequence). V dropped 9 bases and J dropped 5; count of bases not matched to a gene: 9. The CDR3 consists of 13 residues. The CDR3 sequence: CASRLAGAETQYF. CDR3 bases: TGTGCCAGTCGATTGGCGGGAGCGGAGACCCAGTACTTC.

The chain combines TRBV28 with TRBJ2-7, with D uncertain. CDR1 and CDR2 (germline): MDHEN, SYDVKM. The CDR3 is 11 amino acids. V gave up 8 bases and J gave up 4 bases, with 9 bases separating them. In DNA, the CDR3 is TGTGCCAGCTTCGGCCGATACGAGCAGTACTTC. It is translated as CASFGRYEQYF.

This clone was seen just once. This rearrangement joins TRBV28 to TRBJ2-5, with 7 bases matching TRBD1. V was pared by 8 bases and J by 1 base, with 10 bases of the junction left unmatched. The germline V gene encodes CDR1 MDHEN and CDR2 SYDVKM. This CDR3 has 15 amino acids. In nucleotides, the CDR3 is TGTGCCAGCGGAGCGACAGGGACGATCCAAGAGACCCAGTACTTC. The encoded protein is CASGATGTIQETQYF.

The chain combines TRBV18 with TRBJ2-2; D not certain. The CDR3 covers 16 residues. In germline, CDR1 is KGHSH, CDR2 LQKENI. V lost 3 bases to trimming and J lost 4 bases, with 15 bases between them. The CDR3 reads CASSPTGPGGTGELFF. CDR3 bases: TGTGCCAGCTCACCCACCGGACCGGGCGGCACCGGGGAGCTGTTTTTT. Looking up the rest from reference TRBV18 and TRBJ2-2 gives the full variable domain: NAGVMQNPRHLVRRRGQEARLRCSPMKGHSHVYWYRQLPEEGLKFMVYLQKENIIDESGMPKERFSAEFPKEGPSILRIQQVVRGDSAAYFCASSPTGPGGTGELFFGEGSRLTVL.

J is TRBJ1-5 and V is TRBV18; TRBD1 matches 7 bases. From germline, CDR1 is KGHSH and CDR2 LQKENI. The CDR3 is 15 residues long. The V gene end was trimmed by 1 base and the J gene end by 4 bases; junction bases not matched to a gene: 4. The DNA for the CDR3 is TGTGCCAGCTCACCACTTTCCAGGGGGAATCAGCCCCAGCATTTT. Translation gives CASSPLSRGNQPQHF.

This chain joins TRBV7-2 and TRBJ1-2; D not resolved. The CDR3 length is 16 residues. Germline V gene data show CDR1 as SGHTA and CDR2 as FQGNSA. V lost 1 base to trimming and J lost 0 bases, with 12 bases between them. CDR3 sequence: CASSLVWQQPNYGYTF. The DNA of the CDR3 is TGTGCCAGCAGCTTAGTTTGGCAGCAGCCTAACTATGGCTACACCTTC.

The chain employs TRBV6-1 and TRBJ1-2; possibly TRBD1 for D (5 bases). Germline values: CDR1 MNHNS, CDR2 SASEGT. Trimming removed 2 bases from V and 3 bases from J, with 16 bases in between. The CDR3 has 16 residues. In DNA form, the CDR3 reads TGTGCCAGCAGTGAAAGCCCAACAGGAGGCCACTATGGCTACACCTTC. It specifies CASSESPTGGHYGYTF.

The chain carries TRBV6-5 and TRBJ1-3; D is undetermined. The germline V and J ends were trimmed by 4 bases and 7 bases, with 5 bases remaining between them. Germline CDR1 and CDR2: MNHEY and SVGAGI. The CDR3 has 11 residues. CDR3 in amino acids: CASSSQNTIYF. Written as DNA, the CDR3 is TGTGCCAGCAGTTCCCAGAACACCATATATTTT.

The chain employs TRBV18 and TRBJ2-5; 8 bases are shared with TRBD1. Germline CDR1 is KGHSH and CDR2 is LQKENI. The V segment lost 5 bases and the J segment 4 bases; nucleotides outside the gene matches: 9. This CDR3 is built from 15 residues. CDR3 bases: TGTGCCAGCTCAAGAGGACAGGGTGTTTCAGAGACCCAGTACTTC. This gives the protein CASSRGQGVSETQYF.

Notes on this clone: Other nucleotide sequences from this sample produce the same CDR3. The chain couples TRBV11-3 to TRBJ1-2, with 8 bases matching TRBD1. The CDR3 contains 13 residues. The germline CDR1 and CDR2 sequences are SGHNT and YENEEA. The ends lost 5 bases at V and 4 bases at J; junction bases unmatched: 3. CDR3 in DNA: TGTGCCAGCAGCCTTACAGGGGGCTATGGCTACACCTTC. It encodes CASSLTGGYGYTF.

V and J are TRBV9 and TRBJ1-3; D is uncertain. Germline V gene sequence: CDR1 SGDLS, CDR2 YYNGEE. There are 14 residues in the CDR3. Between the trimmed V and J ends, which lost 6 bases and 4 bases, there was a span of 14 bases. The CDR3: CASTRSDPGNTIYF. For the CDR3, the DNA is TGTGCCAGCACTAGATCCGACCCCGGAAACACCATATATTTT.

Of note for this clone: Other DNA sequences within the sample encode an identical CDR3. This chain connects TRBV7-2 to TRBJ2-7, with unresolved D. The CDR3 spans 13 residues. Trimming took 1 base from V and 7 from J, leaving 11 bases between them. In germline, CDR1 is SGHTA, CDR2 FQGNSA. As DNA, the CDR3 is TGTGCCAGCAGCTTAGGGCCTTCCTCTGAGCAGTACTTC. Protein product: CASSLGPSSEQYF.

As to this clone: This sample also contains other DNA sequences that code for the same CDR3. The chain carries TRBV11-2 and TRBJ2-2; possibly TRBD1 for D (5 bases). Per the germline V gene, CDR1 is SGHAT and CDR2 is FQNNGV. Trimming stripped 5 bases from V and 2 bases from J, with 9 bases between. CDR3 length: 14 residues. CDR3 DNA: TGTGCCAGCAGCCTGGGGCTTAACACCGGGGAGCTGTTTTTT. It encodes CASSLGLNTGELFF.

This clone was observed a few times. The chain joins TRBV4-3 to TRBJ2-2; D gene uncertain. This CDR3 contains 14 residues. The ends were cut back, 0 bases at V and 8 bases at J, with 10 bases in the middle. CDR1 LGHNA and CDR2 YSLEER come from the germline V gene. The CDR3 loop reads CASSQDLEAGELFF. CDR3 DNA: TGCGCCAGCAGCCAAGATCTAGAGGCGGGGGAGCTGTTTTTT.

The CDR3 is CASSLAGAGGYTF. In DNA form, the CDR3 reads TGTGCCAGCAGCTTGGCAGGGGCTGGTGGCTACACCTTC. V and J are TRBV5-4 and TRBJ1-2; D is perhaps TRBD1 (6 bases). This CDR3 is 13 amino acids long. With 0 bases removed from V and 7 bases from J, the gap between germline ends came to 10 bases. Germline values: CDR1 SGHNT, CDR2 YYREEE (reference sequence).

The gene calls are TRBV2 and TRBJ2-7, with a possible D match to TRBD2 (5 bases). With 7 bases removed from V and 2 bases from J, the gap between germline ends came to 12 bases. Germline-derived CDR1 and CDR2 are SNHLY and FYNNEI. The CDR3 covers 13 residues. CDR3 nucleotides: TGTGCCAGCATTGAGGGTCCCACCTACGAGCAGTACTTC. Amino acid sequence: CASIEGPTYEQYF. The whole variable domain, remainder taken from reference TRBV2 and TRBJ2-7, is EPEVTQTPSHQVTQMGQEVILRCVPISNHLYFYWYRQILGQKVEFLVSFYNNEISEKSEIFDDQFSVERPDGSNFTLKIRSTKLEDSAMYFCASIEGPTYEQYFGPGTRLTVT.

This clone was detected only a few times. This chain connects TRBV6-6 to TRBJ1-1; D might be TRBD1 (6 bases). The CDR3 consists of 13 residues. Trimming shortened V by 4 bases and J by 4 bases, and 10 bases separated the two germline ends. Per the germline V gene, CDR1 is MNHNY and CDR2 is SVGAGI (reference sequence). CDR3 sequence reads: CASSSQGATEAFF. In DNA form, the CDR3 reads TGTGCCAGCAGTTCACAGGGTGCCACTGAAGCTTTCTTT.

Only a few counts were recorded for this clone. The rearrangement uses TRBV2 and TRBJ1-3; unclear D gene. V was trimmed by 4 bases and J by 0 bases, leaving 7 bases between them. Germline CDR1 is SNHLY and CDR2 is FYNNEI. The CDR3 covers 14 residues. DNA of the CDR3: TGTGCCAGCAGTGCGGAAAGCTCTGGAAACACCATATATTTT. Translation: CASSAESSGNTIYF. Drawing the rest from reference TRBV2 and TRBJ1-3, the complete variable domain is EPEVTQTPSHQVTQMGQEVILRCVPISNHLYFYWYRQILGQKVEFLVSFYNNEISEKSEIFDDQFSVERPDGSNFTLKIRSTKLEDSAMYFCASSAESSGNTIYFGEGSWLTVV.